This T cell receptor (beta chain) was retrieved from a study of CD8+ T cells in alopecia areata. Extracted from the samples, RNA was reverse transcribed into cDNA to serve as the sequencing template. Some clones are missing from TCRdb's copy, which holds only in-frame ones; the method was immunoSEQ multiplex PCR. Of a few hundred thousand clones detected, around 65% appear once; the ten largest clones hold 1.2%. Treatment here: oral pan-JAK inhibitor, 5-10 mg twice daily. The length of the CDR3 is 11 residues. Germline assignment: CDR1 MNHEY and CDR2 SVGAGI. V gave up 9 bases and J gave up 1 base, with 6 bases separating them.

The J gene is TRBJ1-1, the V gene TRBV6-5; D is unresolved. This specimen was CD4+ T cells sorted from blood, taken around week 44, from a patient treated with tofacitinib. The sequence came from a human donor with alopecia areata. The CDR3 sequence: CASGWNTEAFF. The CDR3 DNA follows: TGTGCCAGTGGATGGAACACTGAAGCTTTCTTT.